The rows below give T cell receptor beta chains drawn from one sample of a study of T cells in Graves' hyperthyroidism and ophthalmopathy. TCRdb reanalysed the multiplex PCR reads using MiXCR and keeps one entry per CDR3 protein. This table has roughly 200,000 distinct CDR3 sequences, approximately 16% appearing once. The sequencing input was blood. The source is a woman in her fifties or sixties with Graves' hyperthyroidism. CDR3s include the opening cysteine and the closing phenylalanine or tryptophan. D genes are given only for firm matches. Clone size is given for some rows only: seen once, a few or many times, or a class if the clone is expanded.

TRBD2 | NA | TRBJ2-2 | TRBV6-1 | CASSRAGDALAGELFF | TGTGCCAGCAGTCGAGCGGGAGACGCGTTGGCAGGGGAGCTGTTTTTT
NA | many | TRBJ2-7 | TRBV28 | CASSSFPEQYF | TGTGCCAGCAGTTCATTTCCGGAGCAGTACTTC
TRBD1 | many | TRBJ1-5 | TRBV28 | CASSRTGRAAGNQPQHF | TGTGCCAGCAGTAGGACAGGGCGGGCTGCGGGCAATCAGCCCCAGCATTTT
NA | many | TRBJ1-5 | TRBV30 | CAWRAGRANQPQHF | TGTGCCTGGAGAGCCGGGAGAGCGAATCAGCCCCAGCATTTT
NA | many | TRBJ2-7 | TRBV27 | CASSSTVYDYEQYF | TGTGCCAGCAGTTCGACAGTTTACGATTACGAGCAGTACTTC
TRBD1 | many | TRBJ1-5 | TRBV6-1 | CASSEGTGVTQPQHF | TGTGCCAGCAGCGAAGGGACAGGGGTTACTCAGCCCCAGCATTTT
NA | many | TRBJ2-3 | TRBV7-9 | CASSPDPDTQYF | TGTGCCAGCAGCCCGGACCCTGATACGCAGTATTTT
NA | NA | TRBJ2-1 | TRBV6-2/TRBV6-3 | CASSYGLRVSLRPPNEQFF | TGTGCCAGCAGTTATGGCCTCCGGGTTTCCCTCCGCCCCCCCAATGAGCAGTTCTTC
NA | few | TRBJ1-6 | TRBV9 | CASSVVGNSPLHF | TGTGCCAGCAGCGTAGTCGGGAATTCACCCCTCCACTTT
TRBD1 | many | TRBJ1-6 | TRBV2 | CASRSQGNNSPLHF | TGTGCCAGCAGGTCACAGGGGAACAATTCACCCCTCCACTTT
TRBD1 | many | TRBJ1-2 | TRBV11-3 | CASGPLTTGVQGYTF | TGTGCCAGCGGGCCTTTAACGACAGGGGTGCAAGGCTACACCTTC
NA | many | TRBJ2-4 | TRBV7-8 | CASSPDEKNIQYF | TGTGCCAGCAGCCCCGACGAGAAAAACATTCAGTACTTC
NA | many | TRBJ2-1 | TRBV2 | CASKLDGGSYNEQFF | TGTGCCAGCAAACTTGACGGGGGATCCTACAATGAGCAGTTCTTC
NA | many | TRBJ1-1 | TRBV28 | CASSLTAMNTEAFF | TGTGCCAGCAGCCTCACTGCGATGAACACTGAAGCTTTCTTT
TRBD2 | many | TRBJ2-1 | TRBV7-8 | CASSYHTGLSYNEQFF | TGTGCCAGCAGCTACCATACGGGACTAAGCTACAATGAGCAGTTCTTC
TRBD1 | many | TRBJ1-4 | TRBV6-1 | CASSVTGKFEKLFF | TGTGCCAGCAGCGTGACAGGGAAGTTTGAAAAACTGTTTTTT
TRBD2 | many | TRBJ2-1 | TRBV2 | CASSVRLARNNEQFF | TGTGCCAGCAGTGTTCGACTAGCGAGGAACAATGAGCAGTTCTTC
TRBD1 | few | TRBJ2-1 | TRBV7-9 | CASSLASGQSYNEQFF | TGTGCCAGCAGCTTAGCCTCGGGACAGTCCTACAATGAGCAGTTCTTC
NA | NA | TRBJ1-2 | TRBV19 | CASSQHLNYGYTF | TGTGCCAGTAGTCAACACCTTAACTATGGCTACACCTTC
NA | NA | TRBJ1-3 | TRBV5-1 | CASSLDQGFSGNTIYF | TGCGCCAGCAGCTTGGATCAGGGGTTCTCTGGAAACACCATATATTTT
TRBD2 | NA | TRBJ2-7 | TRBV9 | CASSVGDPRTSGYEQYF | TGTGCCAGCAGCGTCGGGGACCCCAGGACTAGCGGCTACGAGCAGTACTTC
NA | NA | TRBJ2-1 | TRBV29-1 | CSAHYNEQFF | TGCAGCGCACACTACAATGAGCAGTTCTTC
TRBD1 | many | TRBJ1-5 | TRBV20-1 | CSARSGTGWQPQHF | TGCAGTGCTAGAAGTGGGACAGGGTGGCAGCCCCAGCATTTT
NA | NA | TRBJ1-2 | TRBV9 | CASSAPQVYTF | TGTGCCAGCAGCGCCCCCCAGGTTTACACCTTC
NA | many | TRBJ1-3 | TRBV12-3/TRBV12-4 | CASNAFGSSSLSSGNTIYF | TGTGCCAGCAACGCCTTCGGGTCATCATCCCTCAGCTCTGGAAACACCATATATTTT
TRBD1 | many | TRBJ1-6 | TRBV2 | CASIFTGVGNSPLHF | TGTGCCAGCATTTTCACAGGGGTCGGAAATTCACCCCTCCACTTT
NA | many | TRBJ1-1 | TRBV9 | CASSVVGGNTEAFF | TGTGCCAGCAGCGTAGTAGGGGGGAACACTGAAGCTTTCTTT
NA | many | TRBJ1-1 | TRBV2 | CASSVQGMNTEAFF | TGTGCCAGCAGTGTTCAGGGCATGAACACTGAAGCTTTCTTT
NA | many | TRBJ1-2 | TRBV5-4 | CASSLGALTYGYTF | TGTGCCAGCAGCTTGGGAGCCCTAACCTATGGCTACACCTTC